The next 30 T cell receptor beta chains were all read from a single sample in a study of T cell repertoires in cytomegalovirus infection. Each CDR3 protein is one row after TCRdb ran MiXCR on the reads. The sample includes 150,000 to 200,000 distinct CDR3 sequences, roughly 30% of them seen just once. What was sequenced was PBMCs. The receptors originated from a human donor in good health (CMV status not recorded). Some clones in this sample may be carry-over from other donors' samples.

At least ten counts were recorded for this clonotype. This chain links TRBV7-2 with TRBJ1-2; no firm D call. The ends were cut back, 5 bases at V and 2 bases at J, with 9 bases in the middle. CDR1 is SGHTA and CDR2 is FQGNSA in the germline V gene. The CDR3 has 13 amino acids. The CDR3 spells CASSPRSNYGYTF. In DNA form, the CDR3 reads TGTGCCAGCAGCCCACGGTCGAACTATGGCTACACCTTC.

V and J are TRBV9 and TRBJ2-3; tentatively, D is TRBD2 (6 bases). The CDR3 is 16 residues long. Trimming shortened V by 0 bases and J by 2 bases, and 13 bases separated the two germline ends. The V gene's germline CDR1 is SGDLS and CDR2 YYNGEE. CDR3 amino acids: CASSVEAGTVTDTQYF. The CDR3 DNA reads TGTGCCAGCAGCGTAGAGGCGGGGACCGTCACAGATACGCAGTATTTT.

This clonotype was seen only a few times. CDR3 coding DNA: TGTGCCAGCAGCTTAGAACGTCAGGGAGAAGCTTTCTTT. It specifies CASSLERQGEAFF. V usage is TRBV7-2 and J usage is TRBJ1-1; the D gene is possibly TRBD1 (5 bases). The V and J ends lost 1 base and 8 bases respectively, with 11 bases between them. Germline CDR1 reads SGHTA; CDR2 reads FQGNSA. This CDR3 is built from 13 residues.

This chain uses TRBV7-2 with TRBJ2-2, with D possibly matching TRBD1 (6 bases). Germline CDR1 is SGHTA and CDR2 is FQGNSA. Trimming took 3 bases from V and 1 from J, leaving 15 bases between them. This CDR3 region has 17 residues. CDR3 DNA sequence: TGTGCCAGCAGCTTGTTCAGGGGAACCCTGAACACCGGGGAGCTGTTTTTT. It codes for CASSLFRGTLNTGELFF.

The genes are TRBV2 and TRBJ2-3, with D maybe TRBD1 (5 bases). V dropped 2 bases and J dropped 6 bases, with 15 bases sitting between them. Germline V gene sequence: CDR1 SNHLY, CDR2 FYNNEI. The CDR3 length is 15 residues. CDR3 sequence: CASSEIGREFDTQYF. The CDR3 nucleotides are TGTGCCAGCAGTGAAATCGGCAGGGAATTTGATACGCAGTATTTT.

The V call is TRBV7-3, the J call TRBJ1-2; possibly TRBD1 for D (6 bases). The germline V and J ends were trimmed by 1 base and 7 bases, with 13 bases remaining between them. The CDR3 extends over 14 amino acids. Germline loops: CDR1 SGHTA, CDR2 FQGTGA. DNA for the CDR3: TGTGCCAGCAGCTTAAACTCAGGGGATTCTGGCTACACCTTC. Residues: CASSLNSGDSGYTF. Together with reference TRBV7-3 and TRBJ1-2, the CDR3 gives the full variable domain: GAGVSQTPSNKVTEKGKYVELRCDPISGHTALYWYRQSLGQGPEFLIYFQGTGAADDSGLPNDRFFAVRPEGSVSTLKIQRTERGDSAVYLCASSLNSGDSGYTFGSGTRLTVV.

This clonotype was observed at least ten times. The rearrangement links TRBV7-2 to TRBJ2-7; D might be TRBD1 or TRBD2, each matching 6 bases. The germline V gene has CDR1 SGHTA and CDR2 FQGNSA. The CDR3 totals 17 residues. Trimming removed 2 bases at V and 5 bases at J, with 22 bases between. The CDR3 DNA is TGTGCCAGCAGCTTACGGCCCCTTTTAGGGGGGTCCGACGAGCAGTACTTC. Amino acid sequence: CASSLRPLLGGSDEQYF.

The chain employs TRBV7-8 and TRBJ2-3; D uncertain. V shed 7 bases and J shed 3 bases, with 17 bases lying between them. Germline V gene lookup returns CDR1 SGHVS and CDR2 FQNEAQ. The CDR3 is 15 amino acids. The CDR3 loop reads CASTFDGRATDTQYF. The CDR3 DNA follows: TGTGCCAGCACTTTTGACGGGCGAGCTACAGATACGCAGTATTTT.

This chain uses TRBV6-4 with TRBJ1-1; no firm D call. Germline CDR1 reads MRHNA; CDR2 reads SNTAGT. CDR3 length: 13 residues. V was clipped by 3 bases and J by 8 bases, with 13 bases between them. CDR3 in amino acids: CASSEYRGKEAFF. The CDR3 DNA follows: TGTGCCAGCAGTGAATACAGAGGAAAAGAAGCTTTCTTT.

This clonotype was seen ten or more times. The chain couples TRBV18 to TRBJ2-5, with D possibly matching TRBD2 (6 bases). The CDR3 runs 16 residues. Trimming stripped 3 bases from V and 1 base from J, with 15 bases between. Germline V gene lookup returns CDR1 KGHSH and CDR2 LQKENI. The CDR3 sequence is CASSPSLGRSQETQYF. The DNA of the CDR3 is TGTGCCAGCTCACCGTCCTTGGGGAGGTCCCAAGAGACCCAGTACTTC.

This rearrangement joins TRBV12-3 or TRBV12-4 to TRBJ2-6; D is unresolved. V lost 0 bases and J lost 4, with 7 bases in between. The CDR3 is 15 residues long. CDR3 protein: CASSLAGQGANVLTF. In DNA form, the CDR3 reads TGTGCCAGCAGTTTAGCTGGCCAGGGGGCCAACGTCCTGACTTTC.

In its sample, this clonotype was seen a few times. This chain links TRBV5-5 with TRBJ2-1, with D possibly being TRBD2 (6 bases). The germline CDR1 and CDR2 sequences are SGHKS and YYEKEE (reference sequence). The CDR3 is made up of 18 amino acids. Trimming shortened V by 0 bases and J by 3 bases, and 19 bases separated the two germline ends. The CDR3 nucleotides read TGTGCCAGCAGCTTGGGGGAGGAGGGGCTTCCCAGCTACAATGAGCAGTTCTTC. Amino acid sequence: CASSLGEEGLPSYNEQFF.

This clonotype was detected ten times or more. The gene calls are TRBV7-6 and TRBJ2-1; 11 bases match TRBD2. Germline V gives CDR1 SGHVS, CDR2 FNYEAQ. Trimming removed 4 bases from V and 4 bases from J; junction bases left unmatched: 6. This CDR3 is 16 amino acids long. This CDR3 reads CASSSRLAGPYNEQFF. For the CDR3, the DNA is TGTGCCAGCAGCTCCCGACTAGCGGGGCCTTACAATGAGCAGTTCTTC.

This clonotype was detected ten times or more. A read error may account for a junction end that differs from germline. The V call is TRBV7-2, the J call TRBJ2-1; 11 nucleotides agree with TRBD2. The V gene's germline CDR1 is SGHTA and CDR2 FQGNSA. CDR3 length equals 14 residues. CDR3 residues: CASSLAGGGYEQFF. The DNA for the CDR3 is TGTGCCAGCAGCCTAGCGGGGGGAGGATATGAGCAGTTCTTC.

In its sample, this clonotype was seen a few times. The chain couples TRBV2 to TRBJ2-1; D not certain. Trimming shortened V by 8 bases and J by 0 bases, and 17 bases separated the two germline ends. CDR1 SNHLY and CDR2 FYNNEI come from the germline V gene. The CDR3 runs 16 residues. The CDR3 is CASAGTGTLSYNEQFF. Here the CDR3 DNA reads TGTGCCAGCGCCGGTACTGGAACCCTCTCCTACAATGAGCAGTTCTTC.

The chain is built from TRBV10-2 and TRBJ2-5, with 9 bases matching TRBD1. The germline CDR1 and CDR2 sequences are WSHSY and SAAADI. Trimming took 5 bases from V and 5 from J; bases not matched to a gene: 6. The CDR3 totals 14 residues. The CDR3 coding sequence is TGCGCCAGCAGTCCAACAGGGGGCCGGGAGACCCAGTACTTC. Residues: CASSPTGGRETQYF.

The chain links TRBV19 to TRBJ1-4; the D is unclear. CDR1 and CDR2 (germline): LNHDA, SQIVND (reference sequence). V lost 3 bases and J 5 bases, leaving 7 bases between the germline ends. The CDR3 totals 13 residues. DNA of the CDR3: TGTGCCAGTAGTATCGGGCAGAATGAAAAACTGTTTTTT. Its protein product is CASSIGQNEKLFF.

At least ten counts were recorded for this clonotype. The gene calls are TRBV7-2 and TRBJ2-3; D is possibly TRBD2 (5 bases). Deletions cut 1 base from V and 5 bases from J, with 10 bases between. This CDR3 region has 14 residues. CDR1 is SGHTA and CDR2 is FQGNSA in the germline V gene. As DNA, the CDR3 is TGTGCCAGCAGCTTAGTGAAGGGAGAAGATACGCAGTATTTT. It codes for CASSLVKGEDTQYF. The whole variable domain, filled in from reference TRBV7-2 and TRBJ2-3, reads GAGVSQSPSNKVTEKGKDVELRCDPISGHTALYWYRQSLGQGLEFLIYFQGNSAPDKSGLPSDRFSAERTGGSVSTLTIQRTQQEDSAVYLCASSLVKGEDTQYFGPGTRLTVL.

This clonotype was seen more than once but under ten times. CDR3 residues: CASSYRPMRGGGGNIQYF. CDR3 DNA: TGTGCCAGCAGTTACCGTCCTATGCGAGGCGGGGGAGGAAACATTCAGTACTTC. The chain combines TRBV6-2 or TRBV6-3 with TRBJ2-4, with 7 bases matching TRBD2. Losses at the gene ends were 2 bases for V and 6 bases for J; bases not matched to a gene: 16. CDR1 is MNHEY, CDR2 SVGEGT, per germline. There are 18 residues in the CDR3.

This clonotype has at least ten counts. The rearrangement links TRBV6-1 to TRBJ2-5, with unresolved D. Germline CDR1 and CDR2: MNHNS and SASEGT. CDR3 size: 14 residues. The germline V and J ends were trimmed by 2 bases and 2 bases, with 9 bases remaining between them. For the CDR3, the DNA is TGTGCCAGCAGTGAATCCCTGGGGCAAGAGACCCAGTACTTC. Residues: CASSESLGQETQYF.

V and J are TRBV12-3 or TRBV12-4 and TRBJ2-3; tentative D call: TRBD2 (5 bases). Trimming left V 7 bases short and J 4 bases short, with 9 bases between. There are 12 residues in the CDR3. CDR3 coding DNA: TGTGCCAGCACTCCCGGGGCAGATACGCAGTATTTT. This sequence encodes CASTPGADTQYF.

The genes are TRBV7-9 and TRBJ2-7; 7 nucleotides line up with TRBD2. The CDR3 has 15 residues. Germline loops: CDR1 SEHNR, CDR2 FQNEAQ (reference sequence). V was clipped by 3 bases and J by 0 bases; unmatched bases: 5. The CDR3, as DNA: TGTGCCAGCAGCTTTTCGGGGAGGGGCTCCTACGAGCAGTACTTC. It encodes CASSFSGRGSYEQYF.

The rearrangement links TRBV7-8 to TRBJ2-1; 16 nucleotides match TRBD2. V lost 4 bases, J lost 13 bases, and 4 bases stayed unmatched. This CDR3 has 14 amino acids. Germline loops: CDR1 SGHVS, CDR2 FQNEAQ. The CDR3 coding sequence is TGTGCCAGCAGCTCCGGGACTAGCGGGGGGGTCCAGTTCTTC. Protein product: CASSSGTSGGVQFF.

The chain has TRBV11-2 and TRBJ1-1; D is uncertain. V dropped 5 bases and J dropped 0 bases, with 13 bases sitting between them. This CDR3 is built from 15 residues. Germline CDR1 is SGHAT and CDR2 is FQNNGV. CDR3 DNA sequence: TGTGCCAGCAGCCCATGGTTGGTTATGAACACTGAAGCTTTCTTT. Protein product: CASSPWLVMNTEAFF.

The chain links TRBV6-6 to TRBJ1-1, with no clear D. The CDR3 totals 14 residues. Deletions cut 2 bases from V and 6 bases from J, with 13 bases between. Germline assignment: CDR1 MNHNY and CDR2 SVGAGI (reference sequence). The CDR3 loop is CASSYNWEGAEAFF. The CDR3 DNA is TGTGCCAGCAGTTACAACTGGGAAGGCGCTGAAGCTTTCTTT.

J is TRBJ2-2 and V is TRBV7-2; D is undetermined. The CDR3 extends over 12 amino acids. Germline CDR1 SGHTA, CDR2 FQGNSA. With 1 base removed from V and 9 bases from J, the gap between germline ends came to 6 bases. This CDR3 reads CASSLGQRELFF. The CDR3 nucleotides read TGTGCCAGCAGCTTAGGACAAAGGGAGCTGTTTTTT.

The table lists this clonotype with a count of one. This chain uses TRBV14 with TRBJ1-1; a possible D gene is TRBD1 (6 bases). This CDR3 has 15 amino acids. V was pared by 5 bases and J by 1 base, with 14 bases between. Germline V gives CDR1 SGHDN, CDR2 FVKESK. CDR3 amino acids: CASSLSGTPNTEAFF. The CDR3 DNA reads as TGTGCCAGCAGCTTATCCGGGACACCGAACACTGAAGCTTTCTTT.

J is TRBJ2-1 and V is TRBV6-2 or TRBV6-3; the D call may be TRBD1 or TRBD2 (5 bases each). This CDR3 is 15 amino acids long. Trimming shortened V by 6 bases and J by 4 bases, and 16 bases separated the two germline ends. Germline V gene sequence: CDR1 MNHEY, CDR2 SVGEGT. This CDR3 reads CASSPRGEQYNEQFF. CDR3 nucleotide sequence: TGTGCCAGCAGCCCCAGAGGGGAGCAGTACAATGAGCAGTTCTTC.

With respect to this clonotype: It may be a read error: a sequence one base away is much more abundant. The genes are TRBV7-2 and TRBJ2-3; 8 bases are shared with TRBD1. The germline V gene encodes CDR1 SGHTA and CDR2 FQGNSA. The CDR3 contains 15 residues. The CDR3: CASSPGQGRTGTQYF. The CDR3, as DNA: TGTGCCAGCAGCCCTGGACAGGGCCGCACAGGTACGCAGTATTTT.

The CDR3 DNA reads TGTGCCAGCAGTTCCTTTTCGCAGGGGGCTTTCTTT. Amino acids: CASSSFSQGAFF. This chain uses TRBV6-2 or TRBV6-3 with TRBJ1-1; D perhaps matches TRBD1 (6 bases). The germline V gene encodes CDR1 MNHEY and CDR2 SVGEGT. This CDR3 spans 12 amino acids. The V gene lost 4 bases and the J gene lost 11 bases, with 14 bases spanning the gap.